The clone carrying this T cell receptor (beta chain) was recorded a few times. Method: immunoSEQ multiplex PCR; TCRdb's copy keeps in-frame clones and lacks some. The table lists almost 50,000 clones, 80% of them singletons. Time point reported: blood 2 weeks post-SBRT. Stated treatment: 15 Gy SBRT to primary tumor, nephrectomy 4 weeks later. The data belong to a study of radiation and T cells in renal cell carcinoma. This CDR3 contains 14 residues. The V gene's germline CDR1 is LNHDA and CDR2 SQIVND (reference sequence). Trimming took 3 bases from V and 5 from J, leaving 11 bases between them. The chain couples TRBV19 to TRBJ1-5; the D gene is possibly TRBD1 (6 bases). Sequencing was performed on blood, taken from a patient whose treatment included radiotherapy and nephrectomy. This TCR derives from a woman between 65 and 79 years old with renal cell carcinoma. CDR3 coding DNA: TGTGCCAGTAGTATGGGTACAGGGTATCAGCCCCAGCATTTT. It yields the protein CASSMGTGYQPQHF.